The 27 T cell receptor beta chains in this list originate from one sample, sequenced in a study of immune evolution from preneoplasia to lung adenocarcinoma. Using immunoSEQ multiplex PCR, the repertoire was profiled, and TCRdb retains in-frame clones only, with some absent. Among 4,900 or so clones listed, about nine tenths were seen once. The sample was FFPE atypical adenomatous hyperplasia tissue from the lung. Documented subset: atypical adenomatous hyperplasia (AAH), lung preneoplasia. These receptors were collected from an older person with lung adenocarcinoma.

This chain joins TRBV5-5 and TRBJ1-1; D is undetermined. The V and J ends lost 1 base and 5 bases respectively, with 15 bases between them. The CDR3 loop spans 15 amino acids. Germline V CDR1 and CDR2: SGHKS, YYEKEE (reference sequence). The CDR3, as DNA: TGTGCCAGCAGCTTGAGTGCAGGAGGAGGTACTGAAGCTTTCTTT. Translating it yields CASSLSAGGGTEAFF.

The gene calls are TRBV18 and TRBJ1-1; TRBD1 aligns across 7 bases. V was clipped by 5 bases and J by 2 bases; unmatched bases: 11. The CDR3 runs 16 residues. Germline CDR1 KGHSH, CDR2 LQKENI. The chain's CDR3 is CASSALGGAGNTEAFF. The CDR3 DNA reads as TGTGCCAGCTCAGCCCTAGGGGGCGCGGGTAACACTGAAGCTTTCTTT.

The V gene is TRBV7-9, the J gene TRBJ2-5; D unclear. CDR1 is SEHNR and CDR2 is FQNEAQ in the germline V gene (reference sequence). Trimming removed 1 base at V and 2 bases at J, with 17 bases between. This CDR3 spans 17 amino acids. The CDR3 region is CASSLGSGAVWQETQYF. In nucleotides, the CDR3 is TGTGCCAGCAGCTTAGGATCGGGTGCGGTATGGCAAGAGACCCAGTACTTC.

The sample holds one count of this clone. The chain carries TRBV6-5 and TRBJ2-7; no clear D gene. Germline V gives CDR1 MNHEY, CDR2 SVGAGI. Deletions cut 6 bases from V and 2 bases from J, with 11 bases between. This CDR3 region has 13 residues. The CDR3 reads CASSPSAPYEQYF. CDR3 DNA: TGTGCCAGCAGCCCGAGTGCCCCCTACGAGCAGTACTTC.

This clone was seen only once. The V call is TRBV18, the J call TRBJ2-3; D assignment may be TRBD1 or TRBD2 (5 bases each). Trimming took off 5 bases at V and 8 bases at J, with 17 bases between the two ends. This CDR3 region has 14 residues. CDR1 and CDR2 from the germline V gene are KGHSH and LQKENI. Here the CDR3 DNA reads TGTGCCAGCTCATCAGAGGGGACGCGGGCTACGCAGTATTTT. Its protein product is CASSSEGTRATQYF.

The rearrangement links TRBV19 to TRBJ1-2, with 7 bases matching TRBD1. Unmatched junction bases numbered 7, after V lost 5 bases and J lost 4 bases. This CDR3 has 14 residues. Germline V CDR1 and CDR2: LNHDA, SQIVND (reference sequence). CDR3 sequence (DNA): TGTGCCAGTAGTTCCCCAGGGGGAGGCTATGGCTACACCTTC. Translation: CASSSPGGGYGYTF.

The V and J genes are TRBV5-4 and TRBJ1-5, with a possible D match to TRBD1 (5 bases). Germline V gives CDR1 SGHNT, CDR2 YYREEE (reference sequence). Trimming took off 1 base at V and 3 bases at J, with 8 bases between the two ends. CDR3 length: 14 residues. The CDR3 protein is CASSLQGFNQPQHF. In nucleotides, the CDR3 is TGTGCCAGCAGCTTGCAGGGCTTCAATCAGCCCCAGCATTTT.

The V call is TRBV19, the J call TRBJ2-1; TRBD1 aligns across 8 bases. The CDR3 consists of 13 residues. V dropped 6 bases and J dropped 8; count of bases not matched to a gene: 6. Per the germline V gene, CDR1 is LNHDA and CDR2 is SQIVND (reference sequence). Here the CDR3 reads CASRSDRGYEQFF. CDR3 coding DNA: TGTGCCAGTAGGTCAGACAGGGGATATGAGCAGTTCTTC. The full variable domain, its missing parts supplied by reference TRBV19 and TRBJ2-1, is DGGITQSPKYLFRKEGQNVTLSCEQNLNHDAMYWYRQDPGQGLRLIYYSQIVNDFQKGDIAEGYSVSREKKESFPLTVTSAQKNPTAFYLCASRSDRGYEQFFGPGTRLTVL.

The J gene is TRBJ2-4, the V gene TRBV28; no firm D call. Germline V lookup: CDR1 MDHEN, CDR2 SYDVKM. This CDR3 region has 16 residues. V was trimmed by 5 bases and J by 1 base, leaving 15 bases between them. The chain's CDR3 is CASSSAPVGAKNIQYF. The CDR3 nucleotides are TGTGCCAGCAGTAGCGCCCCCGTGGGGGCCAAAAACATTCAGTACTTC.

The rearrangement uses TRBV15 and TRBJ1-3; D might be TRBD1 (5 bases). CDR1 LNHNV and CDR2 YYDKDF come from the germline V gene (reference sequence). Trimming removed 4 bases at V and 4 bases at J, with 11 bases between. The CDR3 covers 14 residues. CDR3 in DNA: TGTGCCACCAGCAAACAGGAGAACGGAAACACCATATATTTT. It yields the protein CATSKQENGNTIYF.

The CDR3 bases are TGTGCCAGCAGTAAATCGACAGGGGGGTTTACTGAAGCTTTCTTT. It is translated as CASSKSTGGFTEAFF. The rearrangement uses TRBV6-1 and TRBJ1-1; 9 bases align to TRBD1. The trim removed 5 bases at V and 5 bases at J, leaving 9 bases unmatched. CDR3 length: 15 residues. Germline V gives CDR1 MNHNS, CDR2 SASEGT.

J is TRBJ1-5 and V is TRBV28, with D tentatively TRBD1 (5 bases). The CDR3 spans 15 residues. The V end was cut by 6 bases, the J end by 3 bases, with 15 bases between. Germline lookup yields CDR1 MDHEN and CDR2 SYDVKM. As DNA, the CDR3 is TGTGCCAGCAGCCAACCACGAGGGGTCAATCAGCCCCAGCATTTT. This translates into CASSQPRGVNQPQHF. Full variable domain (rest looked up from reference TRBV28 and TRBJ1-5): DVKVTQSSRYLVKRTGEKVFLECVQDMDHENMFWYRQDPGLGLRLIYFSYDVKMKEKGDIPEGYSVSREKKERFSLILESASTNQTSMYLCASSQPRGVNQPQHFGDGTRLSIL.

For this clone: Distinct nucleotide sequences in the sample also encode this CDR3. The J gene is TRBJ2-6, the V gene TRBV5-8; D unresolved. Between the trimmed V and J ends, which lost 2 bases and 1 base, there was a span of 7 bases. Germline CDR1 and CDR2: SGHTS and YDEGEE. The CDR3 extends over 15 amino acids. The CDR3 here is CASSLEVSGANVLTF. The CDR3 DNA sequence: TGTGCCAGCAGCTTAGAGGTTTCTGGGGCCAACGTCCTGACTTTC.

As concerns this clone: The sample contains more than one DNA sequence encoding this CDR3. The chain couples TRBV5-1 to TRBJ1-1; D gene unclear. V lost 0 bases and J 1 base, leaving 10 bases between the germline ends. From germline, CDR1 is SGHRS and CDR2 YFSETQ. This CDR3 contains 15 residues. CDR3 in amino acids: CASSLDGRPNTEAFF. The CDR3, as DNA: TGCGCCAGCAGCTTGGACGGCCGCCCGAACACTGAAGCTTTCTTT. Together with reference TRBV5-1 and TRBJ1-1, the CDR3 gives the full variable domain: KAGVTQTPRYLIKTRGQQVTLSCSPISGHRSVSWYQQTPGQGLQFLFEYFSETQRNKGNFPGRFSGRQFSNSRSEMNVSTLELGDSALYLCASSLDGRPNTEAFFGQGTRLTVV.

V gene TRBV5-1 combines with J gene TRBJ2-5; D is perhaps TRBD1 or TRBD2 (5 bases each). The CDR3 is made up of 18 amino acids. Per the germline V gene, CDR1 is SGHRS and CDR2 is YFSETQ. Between the trimmed V and J ends, which lost 0 bases and 7 bases, there was a span of 25 bases. In DNA, the CDR3 is TGCGCCAGCAGCTTGGTGCCTCAGGGAGCCTCAGGTGATACGACCCAGTACTTC. Encoded protein: CASSLVPQGASGDTTQYF.

The rearrangement uses TRBV9 and TRBJ2-2; 8 bases map to TRBD1. The CDR3 spans 16 residues. Trimming removed 1 base from V and 1 base from J; junction bases left unmatched: 3. The V gene's germline CDR1 is SGDLS and CDR2 YYNGEE. The chain's CDR3 is CASSVFGTGNTGELFF. As DNA, the CDR3 is TGTGCCAGCAGCGTATTCGGGACAGGGAACACCGGGGAGCTGTTTTTT.

This clone was counted a few times. The chain links TRBV9 to TRBJ2-7; 11 positions agree with TRBD2. The trim removed 0 bases at V and 7 bases at J, leaving 12 bases unmatched. The germline V gene has CDR1 SGDLS and CDR2 YYNGEE. The CDR3 totals 17 residues. The CDR3 coding sequence is TGTGCCAGCAGCGTAGGAGGGACTAGCGGACTCATGGGGGAGCAGTACTTC. Amino acids: CASSVGGTSGLMGEQYF.

The chain couples TRBV27 to TRBJ2-7; D unresolved. V lost 3 bases to trimming and J lost 0 bases, with 18 bases between them. The CDR3 contains 17 residues. Germline lookup yields CDR1 MNHEY and CDR2 SMNVEV (reference sequence). The CDR3: CASSFDVRPGTSYEQYF. The CDR3 nucleotides are TGTGCCAGCAGTTTCGATGTAAGGCCCGGAACCTCCTACGAGCAGTACTTC.

The chain recombines TRBV6-1 with TRBJ1-5; D not certain. V was clipped by 6 bases and J by 3 bases, with 15 bases between them. This CDR3 contains 15 residues. Germline CDR1 and CDR2: MNHNS and SASEGT. CDR3 sequence reads: CASSEHREYNQPQHF. The CDR3 region has the DNA TGTGCCAGCAGCGAACACCGAGAATACAATCAGCCCCAGCATTTT.

V and J are TRBV19 and TRBJ1-4; D is unclear. The CDR3 totals 16 residues. V was shortened by 3 bases and J by 2 bases, with 13 bases between the two germline ends. CDR1 and CDR2 (germline): LNHDA, SQIVND (reference sequence). CDR3 coding DNA: TGTGCCAGTAGTATTCGAAAGGGAAGGACTAATGAAAAACTGTTTTTT. It translates to CASSIRKGRTNEKLFF.

The table lists this clone with a few counts. The V and J genes are TRBV7-9 and TRBJ2-1; tentative D call: TRBD1 (6 bases). CDR1 is SEHNR and CDR2 is FQNEAQ in the germline V gene (reference sequence). Trimming removed 3 bases from V and 8 bases from J, with 14 bases in between. The CDR3 extends over 14 amino acids. CDR3 sequence reads: CASSFEYRVHEQFF. The CDR3 bases are TGTGCCAGCAGCTTTGAGTACAGGGTACATGAGCAGTTCTTC.

This chain uses TRBV7-9 with TRBJ1-2; no reliable D call. Germline V gene sequence: CDR1 SEHNR, CDR2 FQNEAQ (reference sequence). Deletions cut 6 bases from V and 3 bases from J, with 11 bases between. The length of the CDR3 is 13 residues. The CDR3 reads CASRWSGDYGYTF. In nucleotides, the CDR3 is TGTGCCAGCAGATGGTCCGGAGACTATGGCTACACCTTC.

V usage is TRBV15 and J usage is TRBJ2-7; possible D gene TRBD2, 5 bases. Germline values: CDR1 LNHNV, CDR2 YYDKDF (reference sequence). Trimming cost V 1 base and J 6 bases, with 13 bases left between them. The CDR3 spans 14 residues. This CDR3 is CATSRAGKGGEQYF. CDR3 bases: TGTGCCACCAGCAGAGCGGGGAAAGGTGGCGAGCAGTACTTC.

In nucleotides, the CDR3 is TGTGCCACCAGCAGAGATCGCGGGGGCTACGAGCAGTACTTC. Translating gives CATSRDRGGYEQYF. The V and J genes are TRBV15 and TRBJ2-7; 7 bases are shared with TRBD2. The CDR3 sequence is 14 residues long. The trim removed 0 bases at V and 3 bases at J, leaving 2 bases unmatched. Germline CDR1 LNHNV, CDR2 YYDKDF (reference sequence). Variable domain in full (rest from reference TRBV15 and TRBJ2-7): DAMVIQNPRYQVTQFGKPVTLSCSQTLNHNVMYWYQQKSSQAPKLLFHYYDKDFNNEADTPDNFQSRRPNTSFCFLDIRSPGLGDTAMYLCATSRDRGGYEQYFGPGTRLTVT.

The CDR3 DNA sequence: TGTGCCAGCAGCTCAGGAAGTGGCCAGTTCTTC. It codes for CASSSGSGQFF. The V and J genes are TRBV11-2 and TRBJ2-1; no reliable D call. V was clipped by 4 bases and J by 13 bases, with 11 bases between them. The germline V gene encodes CDR1 SGHAT and CDR2 FQNNGV. CDR3 length equals 11 residues.

This rearrangement joins TRBV7-9 to TRBJ1-4, with D possibly TRBD1 on 6 matching bases. V gave up 0 bases and J gave up 5 bases, with 10 bases separating them. From germline, CDR1 is SEHNR and CDR2 FQNEAQ (reference sequence). The CDR3 totals 15 residues. The CDR3 DNA follows: TGTGCCAGCAGCTTAGCTTGGCAGGGGAATGAAAAACTGTTTTTT. Residues: CASSLAWQGNEKLFF. Variable domain in full (rest from reference TRBV7-9 and TRBJ1-4): DTGVSQNPRHKITKRGQNVTFRCDPISEHNRLYWYRQTLGQGPEFLTYFQNEAQLEKSRLLSDRFSAERPKGSFSTLEIQRTEQGDSAMYLCASSLAWQGNEKLFFGSGTQLSVL.

The table lists this clone with a few counts. V is TRBV29-1 and J is TRBJ2-3; 9 nucleotides match TRBD2. Trimming removed 4 bases from V and 1 base from J; junction bases left unmatched: 6. CDR1 and CDR2 from the germline V gene are SQVTM and ANQGSEA. The CDR3 runs 15 residues. The CDR3 reads CSVVGREGGTDTQYF. CDR3 DNA sequence: TGCAGCGTTGTAGGGCGGGAGGGAGGCACAGATACGCAGTATTTT.